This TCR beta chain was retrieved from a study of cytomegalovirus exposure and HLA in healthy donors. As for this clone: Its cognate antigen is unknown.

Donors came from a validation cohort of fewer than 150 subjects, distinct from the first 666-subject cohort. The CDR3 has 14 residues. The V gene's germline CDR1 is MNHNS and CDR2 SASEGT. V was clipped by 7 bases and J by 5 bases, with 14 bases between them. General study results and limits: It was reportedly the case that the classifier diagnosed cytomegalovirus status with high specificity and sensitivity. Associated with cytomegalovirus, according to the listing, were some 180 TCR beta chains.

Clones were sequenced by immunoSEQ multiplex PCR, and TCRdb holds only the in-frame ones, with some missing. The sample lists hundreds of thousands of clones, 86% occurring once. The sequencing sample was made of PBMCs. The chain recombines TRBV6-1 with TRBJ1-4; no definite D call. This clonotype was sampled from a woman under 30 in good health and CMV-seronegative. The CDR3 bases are TGTGCCAGCAAAGTGAGGGCCGGGAATGAAAAACTGTTTTTT. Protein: CASKVRAGNEKLFF.